The 30 T cell receptor beta chains reported below all come from one sample, sequenced in a study of cytomegalovirus exposure and HLA in healthy donors (dated by TCRdb to about 2017). Library preparation used the immunoSEQ multiplex PCR assay. A mixture of 60 forward primers for TCR Vbeta segments and 13 reverse primers for TCR Jbeta segments was used in the multiplex PCR. TCRdb limited this immuneACCESS table to in-frame rearrangements with V and J called. A share of clones is missing; checked studies link under half to unresolved V genes, and the rest is unexplained. For this sample there are about 170,000 clones; under 85% appear just once. The top ten clonotypes cover around 3.1% of the sample. Sequenced sample: PBMCs. These TCRs come from a female donor in good health and CMV-seronegative.

V is TRBV6-5 and J is TRBJ1-4; TRBD1 agrees at 7 bases. The germline gives CDR1 MNHEY, CDR2 SVGAGI. The CDR3 consists of 14 residues. The junction had 0 bases not matched to a gene; V was cut back by 4 bases and J by 1 base. The CDR3 DNA is TGTGCCAGCAGTTGGGACAGAACTAATGAAAAACTGTTTTTT. Its translation: CASSWDRTNEKLFF.

The rearrangement links TRBV5-1 to TRBJ2-7, with 7 positions matching TRBD2. Per germline, CDR1 SGHRS and CDR2 YFSETQ. CDR3 length: 14 amino acids. J was trimmed by 3 bases and V by 3 bases; bases with no gene match: 6. This CDR3 is CASSYGLELYEQYF. The CDR3 bases are TGCGCCAGCAGCTACGGACTAGAGCTCTACGAGCAGTACTTC.

This clone showed up just a few times. The V call is TRBV6-4, the J call TRBJ2-2, with 8 bases identical to TRBD2. Germline trimming cut 5 bases from V and 6 bases from J; bases unmatched to any gene: 8. The CDR3 length is 15 residues. Germline CDR1 is MRHNA and CDR2 is SNTAGT. This chain's CDR3 is CASSPESGGPGELFF. CDR3 bases: TGTGCCAGCAGTCCGGAGTCGGGGGGGCCCGGGGAGCTGTTTTTT.

CDR3 DNA: TGTGCCAGCAGATCAAGCGGGAGCGATGGAGAGACCCAGTACTTC. This sequence encodes CASRSSGSDGETQYF. This chain uses TRBV6-4 with TRBJ2-5; 8 bases map to TRBD2. Trimming took 6 bases from V and 4 from J; bases not matched to a gene: 10. The CDR3 totals 15 residues. Germline assignment: CDR1 MRHNA and CDR2 SNTAGT.

The gene calls are TRBV4-3 and TRBJ1-6; the match to TRBD1 covers 7 bases. The CDR3 totals 13 residues. V was pared by 7 bases and J by 7 bases, with 4 bases of the junction left unmatched. Germline V gene sequence: CDR1 LGHNA, CDR2 YSLEER. CDR3 sequence reads: CASTGGVNSPLHF. The CDR3 DNA sequence: TGCGCCAGCACAGGGGGAGTCAATTCACCCCTCCACTTT.

CDR3 sequence reads: CAWSLGQGNTEAFF. CDR3 DNA sequence: TGTGCCTGGAGTTTAGGACAGGGGAACACTGAAGCTTTCTTT. The rearrangement links TRBV30 to TRBJ1-1, with 8 bases matching TRBD1. This CDR3 comprises 14 residues. In germline, CDR1 is GTSNPN, CDR2 SVGIG (reference sequence). The V gene end was trimmed by 2 bases and the J gene end by 1 base; junction bases not matched to a gene: 3.

This clone came up once. The J gene is TRBJ2-1, the V gene TRBV19, with D tentatively TRBD2 (6 bases). Trimming left V 6 bases short and J 2 bases short, with 17 bases between. CDR1 is LNHDA, CDR2 SQIVND, per germline (reference sequence). This CDR3 comprises 16 residues. The CDR3 DNA reads TGTGCCAGTAGCTCAGCCGGGACTCCGACCTACAATGAGCAGTTCTTC. Protein: CASSSAGTPTYNEQFF. The full variable domain, with the rest looked up from reference TRBV19 and TRBJ2-1, is DGGITQSPKYLFRKEGQNVTLSCEQNLNHDAMYWYRQDPGQGLRLIYYSQIVNDFQKGDIAEGYSVSREKKESFPLTVTSAQKNPTAFYLCASSSAGTPTYNEQFFGPGTRLTVL.

This clone was observed a few times. CDR3 in DNA: TGTGCCAGCAGTTTATCCAGCGGGGGGTTCCAAGAGACCCAGTACTTC. It yields the protein CASSLSSGGFQETQYF. The genes are TRBV27 and TRBJ2-5; TRBD2 aligns across 9 bases. The CDR3 runs 16 residues. V shed 0 bases and J 1 base; nucleotides not matched to a gene: 3. Germline V CDR1 and CDR2: MNHEY, SMNVEV (reference sequence).

The rearrangement links TRBV5-1 to TRBJ2-2; D remains ambiguous. The CDR3 extends over 14 amino acids. In germline, CDR1 is SGHRS, CDR2 YFSETQ. V lost 0 bases, J lost 3 bases, and 6 bases lay in between. In DNA form, the CDR3 reads TGCGCCAGCAGCTTGGTAGTAGACACCGGGGAGCTGTTTTTT. It specifies CASSLVVDTGELFF.

This clone showed up just a few times. The chain couples TRBV19 to TRBJ1-5, with D perhaps TRBD1 (6 bases). Between the trimmed V and J ends, which lost 3 bases and 3 bases, there was a span of 12 bases. This CDR3 contains 15 residues. Germline CDR1 and CDR2: LNHDA and SQIVND (reference sequence). In DNA, the CDR3 is TGTGCCAGTAGTATTCCTACAGGGAACAATCAGCCCCAGCATTTT. The encoded protein is CASSIPTGNNQPQHF. The variable domain in full, completed from reference TRBV19 and TRBJ1-5, reads DGGITQSPKYLFRKEGQNVTLSCEQNLNHDAMYWYRQDPGQGLRLIYYSQIVNDFQKGDIAEGYSVSREKKESFPLTVTSAQKNPTAFYLCASSIPTGNNQPQHFGDGTRLSIL.

The rearrangement joins TRBV18 to TRBJ2-1; 14 nucleotides align to TRBD2. Per germline, CDR1 KGHSH and CDR2 LQKENI. V lost 5 bases and J lost 1; bases outside the gene matches: 4. This CDR3 is 17 amino acids long. As DNA, the CDR3 is TGTGCCAGCTCATTCGGGACTAGCGGGAGTTCCTACAATGAGCAGTTCTTC. As protein: CASSFGTSGSSYNEQFF.

J is TRBJ2-3 and V is TRBV29-1, with D possibly being TRBD2 (5 bases). V was cut by 8 bases and J by 5 bases, with 14 bases left in between. From germline, CDR1 is SQVTM and CDR2 ANQGSEA. CDR3 length equals 12 residues. The CDR3 coding sequence is TGCAGCTTTTCCTCCCGGGGAGATACGCAGTATTTT. Residues: CSFSSRGDTQYF.

The rearrangement links TRBV7-8 to TRBJ1-2; D not resolved. This CDR3 is built from 13 residues. V lost 0 bases, J lost 7 bases, and 9 bases lay in between. The germline CDR1 and CDR2 sequences are SGHVS and FQNEAQ. The CDR3 DNA reads as TGTGCCAGCAGCTTAGCTGGTCCGGGTGGCTACACCTTC. It specifies CASSLAGPGGYTF.

This clone was picked up a small number of times. The rearrangement joins TRBV6-5 to TRBJ1-4; D ambiguous. Germline V lookup: CDR1 MNHEY, CDR2 SVGAGI. This CDR3 contains 14 residues. The germline V and J ends were trimmed by 2 bases and 3 bases, with 7 bases remaining between them. CDR3 sequence: CASSYASANEKLFF. The CDR3 region has the DNA TGTGCCAGCAGTTACGCATCAGCTAATGAAAAACTGTTTTTT.

The rearrangement joins TRBV5-1 to TRBJ1-2, with 10 positions matching TRBD1. CDR3 length: 15 amino acids. With 4 bases clipped from V and 4 bases from J, the junction kept 7 bases outside the gene matches. CDR1 is SGHRS and CDR2 is YFSETQ in the germline V gene. This CDR3 is CASSARQGATYGYTF. The CDR3 DNA is TGCGCCAGCAGCGCTCGACAGGGGGCGACCTATGGCTACACCTTC.

V gene TRBV6-5 combines with J gene TRBJ2-7; 11 bases line up with TRBD2. Looked up from germline, CDR1 is MNHEY and CDR2 is SVGAGI. The CDR3 is 15 residues long. The trim removed 5 bases at V and 4 bases at J, leaving 7 bases unmatched. Here the CDR3 DNA reads TGTGCCAGCAGTCCGGGACTAGCGGTTAGATACGAGCAGTACTTC. It encodes CASSPGLAVRYEQYF.

This clone was found a few times. V usage is TRBV9 and J usage is TRBJ2-2; a possible D gene is TRBD2 (7 bases). The germline V and J ends were trimmed by 2 bases and 0 bases, with 11 bases remaining between them. The CDR3 extends over 16 amino acids. Germline V gene lookup returns CDR1 SGDLS and CDR2 YYNGEE. CDR3 sequence (DNA): TGTGCCAGCAGCGTTACGGGGGGCCCGAACACCGGGGAGCTGTTTTTT. Residues: CASSVTGGPNTGELFF. Full variable domain (missing parts from reference TRBV9 and TRBJ2-2): DSGVTQTPKHLITATGQRVTLRCSPRSGDLSVYWYQQSLDQGLQFLIQYYNGEERAKGNILERFSAQQFPDLHSELNLSSLELGDSALYFCASSVTGGPNTGELFFGEGSRLTVL.

This clone was counted a few times. In nucleotides, the CDR3 is TGTGCCAGCAGAACGGGACAGAACACCGGGGAGCTGTTTTTT. It translates to CASRTGQNTGELFF. The chain has TRBV2 and TRBJ2-2, with D possibly being TRBD1 (6 bases). V lost 6 bases to trimming and J lost 1 base, with 9 bases between them. The length of the CDR3 is 14 residues. Germline values: CDR1 SNHLY, CDR2 FYNNEI.

V is TRBV30 and J is TRBJ1-3; unclear D gene. V was clipped by 0 bases and J by 3 bases, with 9 bases between them. The CDR3 is 14 residues long. CDR1 is GTSNPN and CDR2 is SVGIG in the germline V gene (reference sequence). The CDR3 here is CAWSVWGGGNTIYF. CDR3 nucleotide sequence: TGTGCCTGGAGTGTATGGGGAGGTGGAAACACCATATATTTT. Full variable domain (remainder filled in from reference TRBV30 and TRBJ1-3): SQTIHQWPATLVQPVGSPLSLECTVEGTSNPNLYWYRQAAGRGLQLLFYSVGIGQISSEVPQNLSASRPQDRQFILSSKKLLLSDSGFYLCAWSVWGGGNTIYFGEGSWLTVV.

The chain uses TRBV4-3 and TRBJ1-2; D unclear. This CDR3 has 14 residues. Germline-derived CDR1 and CDR2 are LGHNA and YSLEER. Trimming took 0 bases from V and 0 from J, leaving 5 bases between them. The CDR3 DNA sequence: TGCGCCAGCAGCCAAGATATAGCTAACTATGGCTACACCTTC. Its protein product is CASSQDIANYGYTF.

The genes are TRBV5-6 and TRBJ1-1; a possible D gene is TRBD1 (6 bases). The V gene lost 2 bases and the J gene lost 0 bases, with 14 bases spanning the gap. CDR3 length equals 16 residues. CDR1 is SGHDT and CDR2 is YYEEEE in the germline V gene. CDR3 coding DNA: TGTGCCAGCAGCTTTACAGGGCTTATAATGAACACTGAAGCTTTCTTT. Protein product: CASSFTGLIMNTEAFF.

This clone was detected only once. The chain carries TRBV28 and TRBJ2-2, with a possible D match to TRBD1 (5 bases). The V gene lost 8 bases and the J gene lost 4 bases, with 8 bases spanning the gap. The V gene's germline CDR1 is MDHEN and CDR2 SYDVKM. This CDR3 is 12 amino acids long. This CDR3 is CASGASTGELFF. In DNA form, the CDR3 reads TGTGCCAGCGGGGCCTCCACCGGGGAGCTGTTTTTT. Full variable domain (missing parts from reference TRBV28 and TRBJ2-2): DVKVTQSSRYLVKRTGEKVFLECVQDMDHENMFWYRQDPGLGLRLIYFSYDVKMKEKGDIPEGYSVSREKKERFSLILESASTNQTSMYLCASGASTGELFFGEGSRLTVL.

The chain is built from TRBV5-4 and TRBJ2-7, with D perhaps TRBD2 (6 bases). The V and J ends lost 7 bases and 6 bases respectively, with 11 bases between them. The CDR3 has 11 residues. Germline loops: CDR1 SGHNT, CDR2 YYREEE (reference sequence). The CDR3 reads CASQGTLEQYF. Written as DNA, the CDR3 is TGTGCCAGCCAAGGGACTCTCGAGCAGTACTTC. Full variable domain (remainder filled in from reference TRBV5-4 and TRBJ2-7): ETGVTQSPTHLIKTRGQQVTLRCSSQSGHNTVSWYQQALGQGPQFIFQYYREEENGRGNFPPRFSGLQFPNYSSELNVNALELDDSALYLCASQGTLEQYFGPGTRLTVT.

This clone is a singleton in its sample. V and J are TRBV6-5 and TRBJ2-6; D unclear. V lost 2 bases to trimming and J lost 0 bases, with 5 bases between them. Germline values: CDR1 MNHEY, CDR2 SVGAGI. CDR3 length equals 15 residues. The CDR3 sequence: CASSYVRSGANVLTF. The CDR3 DNA follows: TGTGCCAGCAGTTACGTGCGCTCTGGGGCCAACGTCCTGACTTTC.

The chain couples TRBV7-8 to TRBJ1-1; D might be TRBD1 (6 bases). Germline CDR1 and CDR2: SGHVS and FQNEAQ. The CDR3 sequence is 14 residues long. V was trimmed by 3 bases and J by 0 bases, leaving 8 bases between them. This CDR3 reads CASSLHRVNTEAFF. The CDR3 nucleotides read TGTGCCAGCAGCTTGCACAGGGTGAACACTGAAGCTTTCTTT.

The J gene is TRBJ1-3, the V gene TRBV9, with D possibly matching TRBD1 (5 bases). V was pared by 0 bases and J by 0 bases, with 10 bases between. The CDR3 consists of 16 residues. CDR1 and CDR2 from the germline V gene are SGDLS and YYNGEE. CDR3 amino acids: CASSVGRGVSGNTIYF. The CDR3 DNA is TGTGCCAGCAGCGTAGGGAGGGGCGTCTCTGGAAACACCATATATTTT. Full variable domain (outside the CDR3, taken from reference TRBV9 and TRBJ1-3): DSGVTQTPKHLITATGQRVTLRCSPRSGDLSVYWYQQSLDQGLQFLIQYYNGEERAKGNILERFSAQQFPDLHSELNLSSLELGDSALYFCASSVGRGVSGNTIYFGEGSWLTVV.

The chain is built from TRBV27 and TRBJ1-1; 9 nucleotides agree with TRBD1. V lost 1 base, J lost 3 bases, and 6 bases stayed unmatched. Germline V gene lookup returns CDR1 MNHEY and CDR2 SMNVEV (reference sequence). The CDR3 totals 16 residues. The CDR3 here is CASSLWWTGEYTEAFF. The CDR3 bases are TGTGCCAGCAGTTTATGGTGGACAGGGGAATACACTGAAGCTTTCTTT.

V and J are TRBV19 and TRBJ2-7, with a possible D match to TRBD1 (6 bases). The CDR3 loop spans 11 amino acids. The V gene lost 6 bases and the J gene lost 5 bases, with 8 bases spanning the gap. Germline V lookup: CDR1 LNHDA, CDR2 SQIVND (reference sequence). CDR3 in DNA: TGTGCCAGTAGCCCAGGGGACGAGCAGTACTTC. Translating gives CASSPGDEQYF.

The V gene is TRBV28, the J gene TRBJ1-5, with 8 positions matching TRBD1. CDR1 is MDHEN and CDR2 is SYDVKM in the germline V gene. With 5 bases clipped from V and 0 bases from J, the junction kept 9 bases outside the gene matches. The CDR3 covers 17 residues. The CDR3 protein is CASSPLGQVISNQPQHF. The CDR3 DNA is TGTGCCAGCAGTCCCCTGGGACAGGTAATTAGCAATCAGCCCCAGCATTTT.

The V and J genes are TRBV13 and TRBJ2-1; tentatively, D is TRBD1 (5 bases). The CDR3 sequence is 15 residues long. Germline V gene sequence: CDR1 PRHDT, CDR2 FYEKMQ (reference sequence). V lost 2 bases and J 1 base, leaving 9 bases between the germline ends. CDR3 in amino acids: CASSLSRASYNEQFF. CDR3 nucleotides: TGTGCCAGCAGCTTAAGCAGGGCGTCCTACAATGAGCAGTTCTTC.